This TCR beta chain was profiled in a study of blood T cell repertoires in COVID-19. Overall study: The United States, Italy and Spain provided the acute and convalescent COVID-19 samples. T cells, B-cell-depleted T cells, or PBMCs supplied cDNA or gDNA.

Germline V gene sequence: CDR1 SEHNR, CDR2 FQNEAQ (reference sequence). The V and J ends lost 7 bases and 0 bases respectively, with 13 bases between them. The CDR3 extends over 15 amino acids. The authors' processing: Nucleated cell counts were estimated from reference gene primer amplification. The repertoire was sequenced with immunoSEQ multiplex PCR; TCRdb's copy has only in-frame clones and lacks some. V and J calls and clone size are as listed in that table; D and trimming were resolved from the DNA. The table shows 250,000 to 350,000 clones, with about 89% occurring only once. The gene calls are TRBV7-9 and TRBJ2-1, with a possible D match to TRBD2 (6 bases). This clonotype was sampled from a man younger than 40 with acute or convalescent COVID-19. Sequencing was carried out using peripheral blood. The CDR3 sequence is CASTLGGSSYNEQFF. DNA of the CDR3: TGTGCCAGCACCCTTGGGGGGAGCTCCTACAATGAGCAGTTCTTC. The full variable domain, completed using reference TRBV7-9 and TRBJ2-1, is DTGVSQNPRHKITKRGQNVTFRCDPISEHNRLYWYRQTLGQGPEFLTYFQNEAQLEKSRLLSDRFSAERPKGSFSTLEIQRTEQGDSAMYLCASTLGGSSYNEQFFGPGTRLTVL.